What follows describes a single T cell receptor (beta chain). Its antigen is unknown. The read stops 3 residues short of the end of the CDR3; the missing end is completed from the germline J gene. This entry belongs to a study of T cells in women clearing cervical HPV infection. The wider study: Control women cleared a single incident HPV16 infection within 12 months. Findings and limits, study-wide: Controls had more TRBV6-7 (0.16%) than cases (around 0.11%).

All participants had a single incident cervical HPV16 infection, and prevalent HPV16 infections were excluded. Libraries were prepared by immunoSEQ multiplex PCR; TCRdb keeps only in-frame clonotypes and omits some of them. The specimen's table records roughly 40,000 clones. V lost 7 bases, J lost 1 base, and 2 bases stayed unmatched. This CDR3 comprises 14 residues. Germline-derived CDR1 and CDR2 are SNHLY and FYNNEI. The chain joins TRBV2 to TRBJ2-1; 9 bases map to TRBD2. The specimen was blood buffy coat. This receptor was identified in a woman between 18 and 75 years old with a cervical HPV16 infection that either progressed to CIN3+ or cleared (not recorded which). The DNA read from the CDR3 is TGTGCCAGCATAAGCGGGAGGTCCTACAATGAG. Amino acids: CASISGRSYNE. The whole CDR3 reads CASISGRSYNEQFF. The full variable domain, its missing parts supplied by reference TRBV2 and TRBJ2-1, is EPEVTQTPSHQVTQMGQEVILRCVPISNHLYFYWYRQILGQKVEFLVSFYNNEISEKSEIFDDQFSVERPDGSNFTLKIRSTKLEDSAMYFCASISGRSYNEQFFGPGTRLTVL.